Listed below are T cell receptor beta chains from one sample, sequenced in a study of CD8 T cells in Susac syndrome. MiXCR was run by TCRdb on the immunoSEQ multiplex PCR reads, yielding one entry per CDR3 protein. This sample carries 150,000 or so distinct CDR3 sequences, 90% to 96% of them seen once, and the ten largest clones take 0.12%. Material for sequencing was CD4+ T cells from PBMCs. Every receptor here comes from a human donor with Susac syndrome. Each CDR3 is given with its conserved first and last residue. The D gene is left open where the match is weak. Not every row has a clone size; where given, it reads once, few, many or a size class.

size: -; length: 16; D: TRBD1; J: TRBJ2-5; V: TRBV29-1; CDR3: CSVTQFGTGEGETQYF; DNA: TGCAGCGTTACTCAGTTTGGGACAGGAGAGGGAGAGACCCAGTACTTC
size: -; length: 15; D: -; J: TRBJ2-1; V: TRBV6-5; CDR3: CASIPGTDVYNEQFF; DNA: TGTGCCAGTATACCTGGGACTGATGTATACAATGAGCAGTTCTTC
size: -; length: 16; D: -; J: TRBJ1-3; V: TRBV12-3/TRBV12-4; CDR3: CASSLADWLSGNTIYF; DNA: TGTGCCAGCAGTTTAGCGGACTGGCTCTCTGGAAACACCATATATTTT
size: -; length: 14; D: -; J: TRBJ2-6; V: TRBV9; CDR3: CASSAATGANVLTF; DNA: TGTGCCAGCAGCGCCGCTACAGGGGCCAACGTCCTGACTTTC
size: -; length: 11; D: -; J: TRBJ1-2; V: TRBV29-1; CDR3: CSVEANYGYTF; DNA: TGCAGCGTTGAGGCTAACTATGGCTACACCTTC
size: -; length: 15; D: -; J: TRBJ2-1; V: TRBV12-3/TRBV12-4; CDR3: CASSLGSGKYNEQFF; DNA: TGTGCCAGCAGTTTGGGTAGCGGAAAATACAATGAGCAGTTCTTC
size: -; length: 15; D: -; J: TRBJ2-1; V: TRBV28; CDR3: CASSFQSTEHNEQFF; DNA: TGTGCCAGCAGTTTCCAATCGACAGAACACAATGAGCAGTTCTTC
size: -; length: 15; D: -; J: TRBJ1-5; V: TRBV6-2/TRBV6-3; CDR3: CASSGHGSGNQPQHF; DNA: TGTGCCAGCAGTGGACATGGTTCGGGCAATCAGCCCCAGCATTTT
size: -; length: 14; D: TRBD1; J: TRBJ1-5; V: TRBV28; CDR3: CASSFPGQYQPQHF; DNA: TGTGCCAGCAGTTTTCCGGGACAGTACCAGCCCCAGCATTTT
size: -; length: 15; D: TRBD2; J: TRBJ2-3; V: TRBV28; CDR3: CASSFGGSGTDTQYF; DNA: TGTGCCAGCAGTTTCGGGGGGTCGGGTACAGATACGCAGTATTTT
size: -; length: 14; D: TRBD1; J: TRBJ2-1; V: TRBV5-4; CDR3: CASSIGGAYNEQFF; DNA: TGTGCCAGCAGCATAGGGGGCGCGTACAATGAGCAGTTCTTC
size: -; length: 11; D: -; J: TRBJ2-3; V: TRBV20-1; CDR3: CSARGTDTQYF; DNA: TGCAGTGCCAGGGGCACAGATACGCAGTATTTT
size: -; length: 14; D: TRBD1; J: TRBJ1-1; V: TRBV20-1; CDR3: CSARTTGSGTEAFF; DNA: TGCAGTGCTAGAACGACAGGGAGTGGCACTGAAGCTTTCTTT
size: -; length: 14; D: -; J: TRBJ1-4; V: TRBV2; CDR3: CASSEEQVNEKLFF; DNA: TGTGCCAGCAGTGAGGAGCAGGTCAATGAAAAACTGTTTTTT
size: -; length: 13; D: -; J: TRBJ2-7; V: TRBV3-1; CDR3: CASSLRGADEQYF; DNA: TGTGCCAGCAGCCTTCGGGGGGCGGACGAGCAGTACTTC
size: -; length: 16; D: -; J: TRBJ2-4; V: TRBV12-3/TRBV12-4; CDR3: CASSTGRPIAKNIQYF; DNA: TGTGCCAGCAGTACCGGCCGGCCAATAGCCAAAAACATTCAGTACTTC
size: -; length: 18; D: TRBD2; J: TRBJ2-1; V: TRBV5-1; CDR3: CASRSGTSGLAPFNEQFF; DNA: TGCGCCAGCAGGTCCGGGACTAGCGGCCTCGCGCCGTTCAATGAGCAGTTCTTC
size: -; length: 11; D: -; J: TRBJ2-3; V: TRBV20-1; CDR3: CSAERGDTQYF; DNA: TGCAGTGCTGAACGTGGGGATACGCAGTATTTT
size: -; length: 14; D: TRBD2; J: TRBJ2-3; V: TRBV7-2; CDR3: CASSPTSGTDTQYF; DNA: TGTGCCAGCAGCCCGACTAGCGGAACAGATACGCAGTATTTT
size: -; length: 15; D: -; J: TRBJ2-4; V: TRBV6-5; CDR3: CASSYWGDNKNIQYF; DNA: TGTGCCAGCAGTTACTGGGGTGATAACAAAAACATTCAGTACTTC
size: -; length: 15; D: TRBD1; J: TRBJ2-2; V: TRBV11-1; CDR3: CASNNRGMNTGELFF; DNA: TGTGCCAGCAACAACAGGGGGATGAACACCGGGGAGCTGTTTTTT
size: -; length: 13; D: -; J: TRBJ1-2; V: TRBV29-1; CDR3: CSVEPPTAYGYTF; DNA: TGCAGCGTTGAGCCACCGACAGCCTATGGCTACACCTTC
size: -; length: 13; D: -; J: TRBJ2-7; V: TRBV7-2; CDR3: CASSSALWDEQYF; DNA: TGTGCCAGCAGTTCCGCACTATGGGACGAGCAGTACTTC
size: -; length: 14; D: -; J: TRBJ2-5; V: TRBV3-1; CDR3: CASSQFRAKETQYF; DNA: TGTGCCAGCAGCCAATTTCGCGCAAAGGAGACCCAGTACTTC
size: -; length: 17; D: TRBD1; J: TRBJ2-6; V: TRBV12-3/TRBV12-4; CDR3: CASSRQGAFSGANVLTF; DNA: TGTGCCAGCAGCCGACAGGGGGCCTTCTCTGGGGCCAACGTCCTGACTTTC
size: few; length: 15; D: -; J: TRBJ2-6; V: TRBV28; CDR3: CASSFGGSGANVLTF; DNA: TGTGCCAGCAGTTTTGGGGGCTCTGGGGCCAACGTCCTGACTTTC
size: -; length: 15; D: -; J: TRBJ1-1; V: TRBV14; CDR3: CASSTRTAINTEAFF; DNA: TGTGCCAGCAGCACCCGGACAGCCATAAACACTGAAGCTTTCTTT
size: once; length: 17; D: TRBD2; J: TRBJ2-2; V: TRBV3-1; CDR3: CASSQGLAGANTGELFF; DNA: TGTGCCAGCAGCCAAGGGCTAGCGGGCGCGAACACCGGGGAGCTGTTTTTT
size: -; length: 12; D: -; J: TRBJ1-5; V: TRBV10-3; CDR3: CAISVGEQPQHF; DNA: TGTGCCATCAGTGTGGGAGAGCAGCCCCAGCATTTT
size: -; length: 15; D: -; J: TRBJ2-3; V: TRBV4-2; CDR3: CASSQGGRGPDTQYF; DNA: TGTGCCAGCAGCCAGGGAGGCAGGGGTCCAGATACGCAGTATTTT
size: -; length: 15; D: TRBD2; J: TRBJ2-4; V: TRBV20-1; CDR3: CSASLAGGPRAIQYF; DNA: TGCAGTGCCTCACTAGCGGGAGGGCCTAGGGCCATTCAGTACTTC
size: -; length: 14; D: TRBD2; J: TRBJ2-1; V: TRBV29-1; CDR3: CSVQSGRDYNEQFF; DNA: TGCAGCGTTCAAAGCGGGAGGGATTACAATGAGCAGTTCTTC
size: -; length: 14; D: -; J: TRBJ1-1; V: TRBV7-2; CDR3: CASSENAGNTEAFF; DNA: TGTGCCAGCAGCGAGAATGCAGGGAACACTGAAGCTTTCTTT
size: -; length: 14; D: TRBD2; J: TRBJ2-1; V: TRBV30; CDR3: CASASGTNYNEQFF; DNA: TGTGCCTCCGCCTCCGGGACTAACTACAATGAGCAGTTCTTC
size: -; length: 13; D: -; J: TRBJ2-7; V: TRBV14; CDR3: CASSLSVRSYQYF; DNA: TGTGCCAGCAGCCTAAGCGTCAGATCATATCAGTACTTC
size: -; length: 13; D: -; J: TRBJ2-1; V: TRBV24-1; CDR3: CATSDRSGSEQFF; DNA: TGTGCCACCAGTGATAGAAGTGGTAGTGAGCAGTTCTTC
size: -; length: 15; D: -; J: TRBJ2-6; V: TRBV2; CDR3: CASSSLDSGANVLTF; DNA: TGTGCCAGCAGTAGTCTAGACTCTGGGGCCAACGTCCTGACTTTC
size: -; length: 14; D: -; J: TRBJ2-3; V: TRBV30; CDR3: CAWGHSNQGLTQYF; DNA: TGTGCCTGGGGCCACTCCAACCAAGGGCTTACGCAGTATTTT
size: -; length: 11; D: TRBD2; J: TRBJ2-5; V: TRBV20-1; CDR3: CSAGGGETQYF; DNA: TGCAGTGCGGGCGGGGGAGAGACCCAGTACTTC
size: -; length: 14; D: TRBD2; J: TRBJ2-4; V: TRBV7-2; CDR3: CASVASGGNAIQYF; DNA: TGTGCCAGCGTGGCTAGCGGGGGGAACGCCATTCAGTACTTC
size: -; length: 15; D: -; J: TRBJ2-5; V: TRBV5-6; CDR3: CASSNYGSIMETQYF; DNA: TGTGCCAGCAGCAACTACGGAAGCATAATGGAGACCCAGTACTTC